The entry that follows covers one TCR beta chain sequence. Its antigen is not identified. The sample originates from a study of CD8 T cells in ankylosing spondylitis. Broader study findings: Prior literature has documented some motif variants in synovial fluid and blood from reactive arthritis. It appeared that ankylosing spondylitis blood was characterized by a TCR beta motif of under ten highly homologous variants.

TCRdb used MiXCR to reprocess the 5' RACE reads, holding one entry per CDR3 protein. The table records about 220,000 distinct CDR3 sequences, roughly 10% of them present only once. CDR3 length: 16 residues. Trimming removed 0 bases from V and 2 bases from J, with 13 bases in between. Looked up from germline, CDR1 is SGHRS and CDR2 is YFSETQ. This clonotype originated in a male donor with ankylosing spondylitis or in good health (not recorded which). The chain has TRBV5-1 and TRBJ2-3, with a weak D call TRBD1 (6 bases). Material: blood, either unsorted or a sorted T cell fraction (not recorded which). CDR3 nucleotide sequence: TGCGCCAGCAGCTTGGAGGGGACATCCAACACAGATACGCAGTATTTT. As protein: CASSLEGTSNTDTQYF.